The 19 T cell receptor beta chains given below trace back to one sample, sequenced in a study of T-cell reconstitution after alpha-beta-depleted transplantation in children. A library of TCRbeta sequences, prepared with unique molecular identifiers, was generated. TCRdb independently ran MiXCR on the PCR reads; one entry per CDR3 protein. The top ten clones hold over 3.5% of a sample with about 400,000 distinct CDR3 sequences, about a fifth of them seen once. The material sequenced was PBMCs from the stem cell graft donor, taken from the stem cell graft. The receptors come from a human donor who donated a stem cell graft to a child with acute myeloid leukemia.

The genes are TRBV7-9 and TRBJ2-7; 8 bases agree with TRBD1. The J segment lost 0 bases and the V segment lost 5 bases, leaving 6 bases of the junction unmatched. The CDR3 spans 15 residues. Germline V lookup: CDR1 SEHNR, CDR2 FQNEAQ (reference sequence). Here the CDR3 reads CASSNTGTGSYEQYF. As DNA, the CDR3 is TGTGCCAGCAGCAACACCGGGACAGGCTCCTACGAGCAGTACTTC.

This clonotype was picked up a small number of times. The chain is built from TRBV20-1 and TRBJ2-1; 13 positions agree with TRBD2. The V and J ends lost 5 bases and 5 bases, in that order; junction bases with no gene match: 12. The germline V gene encodes CDR1 DFQATT and CDR2 SNEGSKA (reference sequence). The CDR3 totals 17 residues. The CDR3 region is CSAPKGTSGIIHNEQFF. The CDR3 bases are TGCAGTGCTCCAAAGGGGACTAGCGGGATAATTCACAATGAGCAGTTCTTC.

The rearrangement links TRBV4-1 to TRBJ2-1; weak D call: TRBD2 (7 bases). V was clipped by 0 bases and J by 0 bases, with 12 bases between them. CDR3 size: 17 residues. From germline, CDR1 is MGHRA and CDR2 YSYEKL. The CDR3 is CASSQDTGGFSYNEQFF. CDR3 in DNA: TGCGCCAGCAGCCAAGATACGGGGGGCTTCTCCTACAATGAGCAGTTCTTC.

The V call is TRBV28, the J call TRBJ2-7, with 10 positions matching TRBD1. V gave up 8 bases and J gave up 4 bases; unmatched junction bases: 11. CDR1 MDHEN and CDR2 SYDVKM come from the germline V gene. The CDR3 totals 15 residues. This chain's CDR3 is CASRLLGQGSYEQYF. The CDR3 DNA is TGTGCCAGCCGCCTCCTGGGACAGGGGTCGTACGAGCAGTACTTC.

V usage is TRBV29-1 and J usage is TRBJ2-2, with 7 positions matching TRBD2. The CDR3 runs to 13 residues. From germline, CDR1 is SQVTM and CDR2 ANQGSEA. The V segment lost 5 bases and the J segment 6 bases; nucleotides outside the gene matches: 6. CDR3 sequence: CSVLAAGAGELFF. For the CDR3, the DNA is TGCAGCGTTTTGGCTGCGGGAGCCGGGGAGCTGTTTTTT.

This clonotype was seen many times. The rearrangement joins TRBV29-1 to TRBJ2-1; possibly TRBD1 for D (6 bases). The ends were cut back, 1 base at V and 8 bases at J, with 12 bases in the middle. Looked up from germline, CDR1 is SQVTM and CDR2 is ANQGSEA. The CDR3 has 13 amino acids. Here the CDR3 DNA reads TGCAGCGTTGAAGTCATACAGGGACATGAGCAGTTCTTC. This translates into CSVEVIQGHEQFF.

This chain links TRBV20-1 with TRBJ2-1, with 13 bases lining up with TRBD2. This CDR3 is 21 amino acids long. CDR1 is DFQATT and CDR2 is SNEGSKA in the germline V gene (reference sequence). Trimming removed 3 bases from V and 0 bases from J; junction bases left unmatched: 17. The DNA for the CDR3 is TGCAGTGCTAGGGCCCCTTTCATGACTAGCGGGAGGCCCAGCTCCTACAATGAGCAGTTCTTC. Translated, it gives CSARAPFMTSGRPSSYNEQFF.

Ten or more counts support this clonotype. This chain joins TRBV28 and TRBJ1-2, with D perhaps TRBD1 (5 bases). V shed 6 bases and J shed 3 bases, with 14 bases lying between them. Germline V gene sequence: CDR1 MDHEN, CDR2 SYDVKM. The CDR3 contains 14 residues. This chain's CDR3 is CASRSPGVDYGYTF. The CDR3 DNA is TGTGCCAGCAGATCTCCGGGGGTGGACTATGGCTACACCTTC.

The rearrangement links TRBV12-5 to TRBJ2-7, with D unresolved. This CDR3 is built from 11 residues. Trimming cost V 7 bases and J 2 bases, with 6 bases left between them. Germline CDR1 LGHNT, CDR2 FRNRAP. The CDR3 spells CASALTYEQYF. The CDR3 DNA reads as TGTGCTAGTGCACTCACCTACGAGCAGTACTTC.

The chain joins TRBV27 to TRBJ2-3, with a weak D call TRBD1 (6 bases). CDR1 and CDR2 from the germline V gene are MNHEY and SMNVEV (reference sequence). The CDR3 sequence is 16 residues long. Between the trimmed V and J ends, which lost 4 bases and 5 bases, there was a span of 19 bases. CDR3 sequence (DNA): TGTGCCAGCAGTTATGAGGGGGTAAGATTTGGAGATACGCAGTATTTT. The encoded protein is CASSYEGVRFGDTQYF.

There are a few counts of this clonotype. The chain has TRBV27 and TRBJ1-2; 7 nucleotides agree with TRBD1. Germline V gives CDR1 MNHEY, CDR2 SMNVEV (reference sequence). Trimming removed 8 bases from V and 7 bases from J; junction bases left unmatched: 16. The length of the CDR3 is 15 residues. The CDR3 bases are TGTGCCAGCTCCTCTATGGGACAGTTTACTGTTGGCTACACCTTC. Its protein product is CASSSMGQFTVGYTF.

The chain uses TRBV29-1 and TRBJ2-1, with 8 bases identical to TRBD2. Germline V lookup: CDR1 SQVTM, CDR2 ANQGSEA. This CDR3 spans 16 amino acids. The V and J ends lost 6 bases and 10 bases, in that order; junction bases with no gene match: 20. Written as DNA, the CDR3 is TGCAGCGTGGGAGGGAAGCGGGGGAGGGCCCTAGGGGAGCAGTTCTTC. This encodes CSVGGKRGRALGEQFF.

This clonotype turned up a few times. J is TRBJ2-1 and V is TRBV28, with 11 bases identical to TRBD2. CDR3 length: 16 amino acids. The J segment lost 9 bases and the V segment lost 5 bases, leaving 12 bases of the junction unmatched. Looked up from germline, CDR1 is MDHEN and CDR2 is SYDVKM. DNA of the CDR3: TGTGCCAGCAGTCTAAATGGACTAGCGGGTAAAGGTGAGCAGTTCTTC. This codes for CASSLNGLAGKGEQFF.

The rearrangement joins TRBV20-1 to TRBJ2-1, with D perhaps TRBD2 (6 bases). Germline values: CDR1 DFQATT, CDR2 SNEGSKA (reference sequence). V lost 1 base and J 0 bases, leaving 10 bases between the germline ends. The CDR3 is 15 amino acids. The CDR3 spells CSARGLAPSYNEQFF. The CDR3 region has the DNA TGCAGTGCTAGAGGCCTAGCGCCCTCCTACAATGAGCAGTTCTTC.

The V call is TRBV28, the J call TRBJ2-7, with 11 bases lining up with TRBD1. Germline V gene lookup returns CDR1 MDHEN and CDR2 SYDVKM. The CDR3 is 18 residues long. Unmatched junction bases numbered 18, after V lost 6 bases and J lost 5 bases. In DNA, the CDR3 is TGTGCCAGCAGGAGCCCGGATCAGGACAGGGGGCTCGAGAACGAGCAGTACTTC. Protein sequence: CASRSPDQDRGLENEQYF.

This clonotype has ten or more counts. The chain employs TRBV27 and TRBJ1-5, with a weak D call TRBD1 (5 bases). Germline V gives CDR1 MNHEY, CDR2 SMNVEV (reference sequence). Trimming cost V 5 bases and J 2 bases, with 22 bases left between them. The CDR3 is 18 amino acids. The CDR3 DNA reads TGTGCCAGCAGTCCCCTAGACTCAGGGAAGGCGGGCAATCAGCCCCAGCATTTT. Protein product: CASSPLDSGKAGNQPQHF.

There are many counts of this clonotype. This chain's CDR3 is CASSEQGAPSYEQYF. DNA for the CDR3: TGTGCCAGCAGTGAACAGGGGGCCCCCTCCTACGAGCAGTACTTC. This rearrangement joins TRBV25-1 to TRBJ2-7, with 8 bases matching TRBD1. Germline values: CDR1 MGHDK, CDR2 SYGVNS. J lost 0 bases, V lost 2 bases, and 3 bases had no gene match. This CDR3 has 15 residues.

The J gene is TRBJ2-7, the V gene TRBV5-1, with D possibly being TRBD2 (6 bases). V was cut by 3 bases and J by 9 bases, with 19 bases left in between. The length of the CDR3 is 14 residues. Germline lookup yields CDR1 SGHRS and CDR2 YFSETQ. This chain's CDR3 is CASSSRGGKGWQYF. As DNA, the CDR3 is TGCGCCAGCAGCTCTCGCGGCGGGAAAGGTTGGCAGTACTTC.

This chain uses TRBV12-3 or TRBV12-4 with TRBJ1-4; 12 bases align to TRBD1. The V gene end was trimmed by 5 bases and the J gene end by 6 bases; junction bases not matched to a gene: 7. This CDR3 comprises 16 residues. CDR3 in DNA: TGTGCCAGCAGTATGGGACAGGGGGCGCGGGATGAAAAACTGTTTTTT. Its protein is CASSMGQGARDEKLFF.